The sequence of this T cell receptor beta chain was determined in a study of cytomegalovirus exposure and HLA in healthy donors. Background on the study: Unique TCR beta sequences numbering fewer than 130 million came from about 179 million T cells in an earlier analysis. Notes on the study in general: Likely technical artifact: a cluster of highly shared sequence variants. In a later analysis, V- and J-gene trimming of beta chains associated with a DCLRE1C missense variant, replicated independently.

Losses at the gene ends were 0 bases for V and 1 base for J; bases not matched to a gene: 9. Germline CDR1 and CDR2: SGHRS and YFSETQ. The length of the CDR3 is 19 residues. The primer mix had 60 Vbeta and 13 Jbeta primers. The data were produced by immunoSEQ multiplex PCR, yet TCRdb's version contains in-frame clones alone and is incomplete. The table has some 150,000 clones, approximately 79% seen once. Remarks on this clone: Antigen: not known.

This receptor was obtained from a woman between 50 and 59 years old in good health and CMV-seropositive. The genes are TRBV5-1 and TRBJ2-2, with 10 bases matching TRBD2. The sample taken for sequencing was PBMCs. This chain's CDR3 is CASSLELAGGRENTGELFF. The CDR3 coding sequence is TGCGCCAGCAGCTTGGAGTTAGCGGGGGGCCGCGAGAACACCGGGGAGCTGTTTTTT.